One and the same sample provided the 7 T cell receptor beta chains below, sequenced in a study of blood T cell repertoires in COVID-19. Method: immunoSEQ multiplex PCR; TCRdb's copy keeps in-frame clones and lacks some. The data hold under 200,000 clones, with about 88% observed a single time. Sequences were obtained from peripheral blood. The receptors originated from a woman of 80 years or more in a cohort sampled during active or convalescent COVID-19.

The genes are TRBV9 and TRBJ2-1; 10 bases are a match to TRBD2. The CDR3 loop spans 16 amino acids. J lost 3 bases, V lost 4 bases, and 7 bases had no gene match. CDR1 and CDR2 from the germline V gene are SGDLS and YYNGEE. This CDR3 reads CASSYSSGGYYNEQFF. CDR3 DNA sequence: TGTGCCAGCAGCTACTCTAGCGGGGGCTACTACAATGAGCAGTTCTTC. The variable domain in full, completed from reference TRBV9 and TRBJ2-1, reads DSGVTQTPKHLITATGQRVTLRCSPRSGDLSVYWYQQSLDQGLQFLIQYYNGEERAKGNILERFSAQQFPDLHSELNLSSLELGDSALYFCASSYSSGGYYNEQFFGPGTRLTVL.

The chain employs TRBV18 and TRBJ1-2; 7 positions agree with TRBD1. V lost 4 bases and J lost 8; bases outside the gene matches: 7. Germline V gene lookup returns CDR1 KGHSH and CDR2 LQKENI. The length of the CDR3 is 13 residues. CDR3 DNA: TGTGCCAGCTCACGACAGGGAGTGAGCGGCTACACCTTC. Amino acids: CASSRQGVSGYTF.

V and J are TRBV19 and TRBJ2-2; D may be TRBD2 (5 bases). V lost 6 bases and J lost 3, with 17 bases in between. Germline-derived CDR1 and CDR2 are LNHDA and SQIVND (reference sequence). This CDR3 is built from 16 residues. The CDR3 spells CASSPLGGRYTGELFF. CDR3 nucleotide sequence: TGTGCCAGTAGCCCGCTGGGCGGGCGATACACCGGGGAGCTGTTTTTT.

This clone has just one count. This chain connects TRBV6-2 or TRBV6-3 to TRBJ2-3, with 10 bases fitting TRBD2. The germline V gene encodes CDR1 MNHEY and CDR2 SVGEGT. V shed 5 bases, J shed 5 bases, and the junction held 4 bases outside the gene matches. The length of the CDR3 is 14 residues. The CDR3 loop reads CASSRRLAGDTQYF. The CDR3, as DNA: TGTGCCAGCAGTCGGCGACTAGCGGGAGATACGCAGTATTTT.

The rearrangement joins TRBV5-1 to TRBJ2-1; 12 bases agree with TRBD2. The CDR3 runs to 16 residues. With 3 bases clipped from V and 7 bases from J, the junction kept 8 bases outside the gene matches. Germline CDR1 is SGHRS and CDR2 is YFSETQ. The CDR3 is CASSSSLAGGGNEQFF. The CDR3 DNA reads TGCGCCAGCAGCTCCTCACTAGCGGGAGGTGGAAATGAGCAGTTCTTC. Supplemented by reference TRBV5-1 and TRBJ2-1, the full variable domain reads KAGVTQTPRYLIKTRGQQVTLSCSPISGHRSVSWYQQTPGQGLQFLFEYFSETQRNKGNFPGRFSGRQFSNSRSEMNVSTLELGDSALYLCASSSSLAGGGNEQFFGPGTRLTVL.

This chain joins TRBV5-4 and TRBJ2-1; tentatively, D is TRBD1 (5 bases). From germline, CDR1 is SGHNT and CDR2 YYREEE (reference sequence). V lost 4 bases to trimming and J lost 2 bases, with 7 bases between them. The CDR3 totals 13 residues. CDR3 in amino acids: CASSKTAYNEQFF. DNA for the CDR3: TGTGCCAGCAGCAAGACAGCCTACAATGAGCAGTTCTTC.

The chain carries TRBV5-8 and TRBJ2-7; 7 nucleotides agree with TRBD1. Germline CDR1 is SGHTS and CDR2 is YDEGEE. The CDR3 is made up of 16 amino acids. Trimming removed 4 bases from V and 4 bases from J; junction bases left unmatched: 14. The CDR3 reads CASSGGTDPTLYEQYF. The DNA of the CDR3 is TGTGCCAGCAGCGGTGGGACAGATCCTACCCTTTACGAGCAGTACTTC.